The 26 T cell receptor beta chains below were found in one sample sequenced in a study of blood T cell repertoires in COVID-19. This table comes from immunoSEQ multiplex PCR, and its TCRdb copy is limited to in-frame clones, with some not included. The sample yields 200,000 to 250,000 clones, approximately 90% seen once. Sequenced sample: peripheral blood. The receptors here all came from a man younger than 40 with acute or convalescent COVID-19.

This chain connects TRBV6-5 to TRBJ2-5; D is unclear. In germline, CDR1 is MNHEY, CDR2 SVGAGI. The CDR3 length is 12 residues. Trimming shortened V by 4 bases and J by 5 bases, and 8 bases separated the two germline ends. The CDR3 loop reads CASSSYEETQYF. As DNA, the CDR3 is TGTGCCAGCAGTTCCTATGAGGAGACCCAGTACTTC.

DNA for the CDR3: TGTGCCAGCTCACCACCGAACTTGGACAGACCTTATGGCTACACCTTC. Translated: CASSPPNLDRPYGYTF. This chain links TRBV18 with TRBJ1-2; D perhaps matches TRBD1 (6 bases). The CDR3 sequence is 16 residues long. V lost 0 bases and J 5 bases, leaving 16 bases between the germline ends. The germline CDR1 and CDR2 sequences are KGHSH and LQKENI.

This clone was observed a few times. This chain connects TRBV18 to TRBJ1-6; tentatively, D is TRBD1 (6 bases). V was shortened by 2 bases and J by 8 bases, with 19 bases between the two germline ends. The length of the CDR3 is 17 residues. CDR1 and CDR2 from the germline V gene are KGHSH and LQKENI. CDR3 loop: CASSPSFSGQRDSPLHF. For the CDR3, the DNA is TGTGCCAGCTCACCATCCTTTTCGGGACAAAGGGATTCACCCCTCCACTTT.

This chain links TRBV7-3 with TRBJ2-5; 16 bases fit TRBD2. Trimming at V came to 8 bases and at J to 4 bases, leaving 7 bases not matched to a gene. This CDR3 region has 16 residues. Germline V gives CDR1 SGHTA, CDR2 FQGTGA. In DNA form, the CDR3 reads TGTGCCAGCGCACGAGGGACTAGCGGGAGGGGAGAGACCCAGTACTTC. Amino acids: CASARGTSGRGETQYF.

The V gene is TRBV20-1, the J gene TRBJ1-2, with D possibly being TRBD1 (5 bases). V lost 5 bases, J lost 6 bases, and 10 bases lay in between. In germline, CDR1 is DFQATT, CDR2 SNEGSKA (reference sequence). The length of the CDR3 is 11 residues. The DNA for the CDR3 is TGCAGTGCTTGGGACTTGCATGGCTACACCTTC. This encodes CSAWDLHGYTF.

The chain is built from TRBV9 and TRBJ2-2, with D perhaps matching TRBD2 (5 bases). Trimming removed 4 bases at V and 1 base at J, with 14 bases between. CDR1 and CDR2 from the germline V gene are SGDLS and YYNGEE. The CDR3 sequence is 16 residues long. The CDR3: CASSPRGAVNTGELFF. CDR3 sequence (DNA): TGTGCCAGCAGCCCCCGGGGAGCGGTGAACACCGGGGAGCTGTTTTTT.

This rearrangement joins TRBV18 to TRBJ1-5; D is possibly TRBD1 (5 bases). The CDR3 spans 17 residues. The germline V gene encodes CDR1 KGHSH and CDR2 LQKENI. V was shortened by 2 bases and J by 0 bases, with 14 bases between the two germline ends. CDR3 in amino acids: CASSPAEGLYSNQPQHF. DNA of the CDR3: TGTGCCAGCTCACCAGCCGAGGGACTTTATAGCAATCAGCCCCAGCATTTT.

The CDR3 coding sequence is TGTGCCAGCAGCGTAGACCCCATTGCGGGGGGGAGCGAGCAGTACTTC. Translation: CASSVDPIAGGSEQYF. The chain uses TRBV9 and TRBJ2-7, with 9 bases matching TRBD2. The V and J ends lost 0 bases and 6 bases, in that order; junction bases with no gene match: 10. In germline, CDR1 is SGDLS, CDR2 YYNGEE. The CDR3 has 16 residues.

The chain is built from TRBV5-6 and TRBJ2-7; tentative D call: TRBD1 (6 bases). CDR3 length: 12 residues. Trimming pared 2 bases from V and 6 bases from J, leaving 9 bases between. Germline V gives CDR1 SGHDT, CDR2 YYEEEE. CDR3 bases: TGTGCCAGCAGCTTCAGGGGAGCCGAGCAGTACTTC. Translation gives CASSFRGAEQYF.

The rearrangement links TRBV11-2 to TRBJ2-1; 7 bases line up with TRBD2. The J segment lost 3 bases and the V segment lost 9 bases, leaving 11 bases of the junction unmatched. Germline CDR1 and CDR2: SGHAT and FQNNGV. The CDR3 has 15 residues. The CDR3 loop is CASSPARGIYNEQFF. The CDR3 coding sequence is TGTGCCAGTAGCCCGGCGCGGGGGATCTACAATGAGCAGTTCTTC.

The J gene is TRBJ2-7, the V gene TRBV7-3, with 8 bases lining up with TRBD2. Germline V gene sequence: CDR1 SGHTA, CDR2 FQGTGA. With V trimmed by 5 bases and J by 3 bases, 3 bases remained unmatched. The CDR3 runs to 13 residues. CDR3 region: CASSPGGFYEQYF. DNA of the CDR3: TGTGCCAGCAGCCCGGGGGGGTTCTACGAGCAGTACTTC.

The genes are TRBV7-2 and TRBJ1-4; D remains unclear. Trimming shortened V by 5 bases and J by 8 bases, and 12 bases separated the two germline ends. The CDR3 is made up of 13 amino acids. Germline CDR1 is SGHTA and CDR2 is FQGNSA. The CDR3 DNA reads TGTGCCAGCAGCAAGGGCCGGAGGGAAAAACTGTTTTTT. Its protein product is CASSKGRREKLFF.

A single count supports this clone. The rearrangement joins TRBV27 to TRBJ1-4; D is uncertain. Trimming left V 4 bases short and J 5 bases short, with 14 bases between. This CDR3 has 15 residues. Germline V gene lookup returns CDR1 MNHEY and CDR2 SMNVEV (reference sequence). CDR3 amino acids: CASSSLGASNEKLFF. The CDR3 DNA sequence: TGTGCCAGCAGTTCCCTGGGAGCCTCAAATGAAAAACTGTTTTTT.

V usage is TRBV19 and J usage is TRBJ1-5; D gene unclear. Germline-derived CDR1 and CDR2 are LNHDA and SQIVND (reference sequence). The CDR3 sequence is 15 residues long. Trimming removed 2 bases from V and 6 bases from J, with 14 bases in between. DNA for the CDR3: TGTGCCAGTAGTATATGGGGAGTGTCTGGTCAGCCCCAGCATTTT. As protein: CASSIWGVSGQPQHF.

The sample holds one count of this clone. The DNA of the CDR3 is TGTGCCAGCAGTAGACCCGAGGGCACTGAAGCTTTCTTT. Protein sequence: CASSRPEGTEAFF. This chain links TRBV6-6 with TRBJ1-1; D unclear. Trimming took off 5 bases at V and 4 bases at J, with 11 bases between the two ends. Looked up from germline, CDR1 is MNHNY and CDR2 is SVGAGI (reference sequence). The CDR3 extends over 13 amino acids.

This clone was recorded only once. The CDR3 region has the DNA TGTGCCAGCAGGGTGAGACAGGAAACCCCTTACGAGCAGTACTTC. It encodes CASRVRQETPYEQYF. The V call is TRBV6-5, the J call TRBJ2-7, with TRBD1 as a possible D gene (6 bases). Trimming pared 6 bases from V and 4 bases from J, leaving 19 bases between. The CDR3 loop spans 15 amino acids. CDR1 is MNHEY, CDR2 SVGAGI, per germline.

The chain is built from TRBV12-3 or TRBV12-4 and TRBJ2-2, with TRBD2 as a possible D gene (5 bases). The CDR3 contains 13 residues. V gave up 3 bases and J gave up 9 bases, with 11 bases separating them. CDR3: CASSLMEARELFF. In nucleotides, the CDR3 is TGTGCCAGCAGTTTGATGGAGGCCCGGGAGCTGTTTTTT.

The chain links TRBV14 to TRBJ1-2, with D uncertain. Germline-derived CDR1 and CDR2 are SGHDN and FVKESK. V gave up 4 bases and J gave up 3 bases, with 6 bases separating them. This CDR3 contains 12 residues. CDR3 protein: CASSPGDYGYTF. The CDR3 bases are TGTGCCAGCAGCCCCGGAGACTATGGCTACACCTTC.

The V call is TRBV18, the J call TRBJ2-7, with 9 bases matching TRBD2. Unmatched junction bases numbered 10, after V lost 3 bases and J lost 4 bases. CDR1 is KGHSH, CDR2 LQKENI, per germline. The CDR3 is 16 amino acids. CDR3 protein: CASSPLGRGGQYEQYF. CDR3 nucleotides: TGTGCCAGCTCACCTCTGGGGCGGGGGGGCCAATACGAGCAGTACTTC.

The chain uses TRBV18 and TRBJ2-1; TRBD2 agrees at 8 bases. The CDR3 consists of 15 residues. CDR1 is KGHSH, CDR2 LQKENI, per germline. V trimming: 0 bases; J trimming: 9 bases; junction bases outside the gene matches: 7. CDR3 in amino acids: CASSPPSGSSGEQFF. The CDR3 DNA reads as TGTGCCAGCTCACCACCCAGCGGGAGTTCCGGTGAGCAGTTCTTC. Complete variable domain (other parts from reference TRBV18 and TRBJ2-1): NAGVMQNPRHLVRRRGQEARLRCSPMKGHSHVYWYRQLPEEGLKFMVYLQKENIIDESGMPKERFSAEFPKEGPSILRIQQVVRGDSAAYFCASSPPSGSSGEQFFGPGTRLTVL.

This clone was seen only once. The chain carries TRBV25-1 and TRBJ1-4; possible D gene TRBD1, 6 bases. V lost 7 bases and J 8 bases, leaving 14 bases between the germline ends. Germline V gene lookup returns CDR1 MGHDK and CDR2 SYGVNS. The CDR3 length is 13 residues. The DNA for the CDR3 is TGTGCCAGCATGGCGGGGGCTGAGGAAAAACTGTTTTTT. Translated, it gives CASMAGAEEKLFF.

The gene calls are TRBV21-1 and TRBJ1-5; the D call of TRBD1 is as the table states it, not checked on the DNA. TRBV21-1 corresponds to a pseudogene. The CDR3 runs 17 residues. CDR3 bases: TGTGCCAGCAGCCCCTTTGGGACATTATATAGCAATCAGCCCCAGCATTTT. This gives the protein CASSPFGTLYSNQPQHF.

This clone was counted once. CDR3 nucleotide sequence: TGTGCCTGGGACACTAGGAGAGAGACCCAGTACTTC. It yields the protein CAWDTRRETQYF. The chain combines TRBV30 with TRBJ2-5, with D possibly matching TRBD2 (5 bases). Trimming took off 5 bases at V and 4 bases at J, with 11 bases between the two ends. CDR3 length: 12 residues. Germline V gene sequence: CDR1 GTSNPN, CDR2 SVGIG (reference sequence).

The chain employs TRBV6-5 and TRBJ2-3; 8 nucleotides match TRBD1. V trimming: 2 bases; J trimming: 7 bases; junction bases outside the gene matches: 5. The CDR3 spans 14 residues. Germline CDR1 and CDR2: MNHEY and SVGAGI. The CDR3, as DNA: TGTGCCAGCAGTTACGGACAGGGTCAACATACGCAGTATTTT. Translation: CASSYGQGQHTQYF.

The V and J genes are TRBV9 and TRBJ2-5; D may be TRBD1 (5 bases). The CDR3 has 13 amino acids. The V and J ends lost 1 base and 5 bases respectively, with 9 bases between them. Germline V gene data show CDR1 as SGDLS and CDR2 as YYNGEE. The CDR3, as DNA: TGTGCCAGCAGCGTACAGGGATCCGAGACCCAGTACTTC. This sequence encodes CASSVQGSETQYF.

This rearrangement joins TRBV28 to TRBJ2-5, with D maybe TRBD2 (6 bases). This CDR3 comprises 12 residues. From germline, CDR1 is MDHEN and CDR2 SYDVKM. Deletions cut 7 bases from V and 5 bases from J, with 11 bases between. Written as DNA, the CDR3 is TGTGCCAGCAAGGAGGGGAGCGAGACCCAGTACTTC. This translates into CASKEGSETQYF.